This T cell receptor beta chain was sequenced during a study of T cells in Graves' hyperthyroidism and ophthalmopathy. This clonotype was found a few times. There are 18 residues in the CDR3. Germline CDR1 LGHNT, CDR2 FRNRAP. Germline trimming cut 4 bases from V and 0 bases from J; bases unmatched to any gene: 7. The CDR3 regions of TCR beta were amplified from RNA transcripts. A set of HTBI primers served as the primers for a first-round RT-PCR of the TCR CDR3. TCRdb analysed the multiplex PCR reads with MiXCR anew, one entry per CDR3 protein. Of 700,000 or so distinct CDR3 sequences listed, less than 20% were seen once; the top ten hold around 7.7%.

The TCR sequence derives from a man younger than 35 with Graves' hyperthyroidism. The specimen was blood. The rearrangement joins TRBV12-5 to TRBJ2-6, with 9 bases fitting TRBD1. This chain's CDR3 is CASGWDRVRYSGANVLTF. Here the CDR3 DNA reads TGTGCTAGTGGTTGGGACAGGGTTCGGTACTCTGGGGCCAACGTCCTGACTTTC.